One sample yielded the 31 T cell receptor beta chains listed below, sequenced in a study of blood T cell repertoires in COVID-19. TCRdb keeps only in-frame clones here, not all; method: immunoSEQ multiplex PCR. The profile shows around 460,000 clones, roughly 90% of them singletons. The sequencing sample was made of peripheral blood. Receptor source: a man between 18 and 35 years old with COVID-19, enrolled during active disease.

The chain joins TRBV9 to TRBJ2-7; TRBD1 matches at 7 bases. Germline-derived CDR1 and CDR2 are SGDLS and YYNGEE. The CDR3 is 14 residues long. Trimming removed 0 bases from V and 3 bases from J; junction bases left unmatched: 3. The CDR3 loop reads CASSVDDRDYEQYF. CDR3 in DNA: TGTGCCAGCAGCGTAGACGACAGGGACTACGAGCAGTACTTC.

The J gene is TRBJ1-4, the V gene TRBV25-1; a possible D gene is TRBD1 (6 bases). V shed 4 bases and J shed 11 bases, with 20 bases lying between them. The CDR3 runs 15 residues. Germline CDR1 and CDR2: MGHDK and SYGVNS. The CDR3 loop reads CASSGPSGQRGKLFF. The CDR3 DNA reads TGTGCCAGCAGTGGCCCTTCTGGACAAAGGGGGAAACTGTTTTTT.

The chain employs TRBV19 and TRBJ2-1, with unresolved D. Germline assignment: CDR1 LNHDA and CDR2 SQIVND (reference sequence). The CDR3 is 15 amino acids. Trimming took off 3 bases at V and 4 bases at J, with 13 bases between the two ends. CDR3 amino acids: CASSIPGSRYNEQFF. In DNA, the CDR3 is TGTGCCAGTAGTATCCCGGGTAGCCGGTACAATGAGCAGTTCTTC.

The rearrangement links TRBV29-1 to TRBJ2-3; TRBD2 aligns across 16 bases. Trimming at V came to 3 bases and at J to 1 base, leaving 4 bases not matched to a gene. The CDR3 loop spans 17 amino acids. Per the germline V gene, CDR1 is SQVTM and CDR2 is ANQGSEA. The CDR3 nucleotides read TGCAGCGTTGATGGGACTAGCGGGAGGGAACGCACAGATACGCAGTATTTT. It is translated as CSVDGTSGRERTDTQYF.

This clone has only one observation. V is TRBV25-1 and J is TRBJ2-1; 7 bases are shared with TRBD2. The CDR3 sequence is 15 residues long. After removal of 4 bases from V and 10 bases from J, the junction contained 13 bases not matched to a gene. The V gene's germline CDR1 is MGHDK and CDR2 SYGVNS. As DNA, the CDR3 is TGTGCCAGCAGTGGAAGACTAGCCCTTCTCCCCGAGCAGTTCTTC. As protein: CASSGRLALLPEQFF.

The rearrangement links TRBV10-1 to TRBJ1-5; D is unresolved. Trimming took off 0 bases at V and 0 bases at J, with 12 bases between the two ends. CDR1 and CDR2 from the germline V gene are WNHNN and SYGVQD (reference sequence). This CDR3 spans 17 amino acids. CDR3 bases: TGCGCCAGCAGTGAGTCTGAGTGGGCACATAGCAATCAGCCCCAGCATTTT. Translation: CASSESEWAHSNQPQHF.

The J gene is TRBJ1-1, the V gene TRBV2, with D possibly being TRBD1 (5 bases). The CDR3 is 14 amino acids. Trimming took off 6 bases at V and 0 bases at J, with 11 bases between the two ends. Looked up from germline, CDR1 is SNHLY and CDR2 is FYNNEI. CDR3 sequence: CASREGLLNTEAFF. The CDR3 DNA is TGTGCCAGCAGAGAGGGACTTCTGAACACTGAAGCTTTCTTT.

The chain links TRBV7-9 to TRBJ2-5; 13 bases match TRBD2. Trimming removed 4 bases from V and 2 bases from J; junction bases left unmatched: 10. Per the germline V gene, CDR1 is SEHNR and CDR2 is FQNEAQ (reference sequence). CDR3 length: 18 residues. The CDR3 bases are TGTGCCAGCAGCTCGCGACTAGCGGGGGGCCTCGATCAAGAGACCCAGTACTTC. Protein: CASSSRLAGGLDQETQYF.

The chain is built from TRBV5-6 and TRBJ2-7, with 11 nucleotides matching TRBD1. This CDR3 is 17 amino acids long. V dropped 0 bases and J dropped 0; count of bases not matched to a gene: 5. Germline V gives CDR1 SGHDT, CDR2 YYEEEE. The CDR3 reads CASSLGTGGASSYEQYF. Here the CDR3 DNA reads TGTGCCAGCAGCTTGGGGACAGGGGGCGCGTCCTCCTACGAGCAGTACTTC.

The J gene is TRBJ1-1, the V gene TRBV24-1, with D uncertain. CDR3 length: 11 residues. Trimming stripped 7 bases from V and 1 base from J, with 3 bases between. Germline lookup yields CDR1 KGHDR and CDR2 SFDVKD. CDR3 sequence: CATSKNTEAFF. The CDR3 DNA is TGTGCCACCAGCAAGAACACTGAAGCTTTCTTT.

In this sample, this clone turned up once. The rearrangement links TRBV3-1 (or the pseudogene TRBV3-2) to TRBJ1-6; D ambiguous. V was trimmed by 1 base and J by 6 bases, leaving 13 bases between them. Germline V gene data show CDR1 as LGHDT and CDR2 as YNNKEL (reference sequence). The CDR3 runs 16 residues. The CDR3 spells CASSQGWAAGNSPLHF. CDR3 nucleotide sequence: TGTGCCAGCAGCCAAGGCTGGGCGGCGGGTAATTCACCCCTCCACTTT.

This rearrangement joins TRBV10-3 to TRBJ2-2; TRBD2 matches 10 bases. The junction had 12 bases not matched to a gene; V was cut back by 8 bases and J by 0 bases. This CDR3 region has 18 residues. Per germline, CDR1 ENHRY and CDR2 SYGVKD. CDR3 coding DNA: TGTGCCATCCGTCGTTTCTCTAGCGGGAGATCGAACACCGGGGAGCTGTTTTTT. This sequence encodes CAIRRFSSGRSNTGELFF.

The chain joins TRBV29-1 to TRBJ1-3; a weak D match, TRBD1 (5 bases). This CDR3 contains 14 residues. V shed 6 bases and J shed 4 bases, with 16 bases lying between them. Germline V gene sequence: CDR1 SQVTM, CDR2 ANQGSEA. The DNA for the CDR3 is TGCAGCGTCCGAGAGGCAGGGCACGGAAACACCATATATTTT. It codes for CSVREAGHGNTIYF.

Only a few counts were recorded for this clone. The V call is TRBV25-1, the J call TRBJ1-1; 7 nucleotides match TRBD1. Germline trimming cut 5 bases from V and 1 base from J; bases unmatched to any gene: 10. Germline V gene sequence: CDR1 MGHDK, CDR2 SYGVNS. The CDR3 is 16 amino acids. The CDR3 DNA reads as TGTGCCAGCAGTTCCACTCCAGGGGGAGGGAACACTGAAGCTTTCTTT. Its protein product is CASSSTPGGGNTEAFF.

V usage is TRBV6-4 and J usage is TRBJ1-1; 7 bases agree with TRBD1. CDR1 is MRHNA and CDR2 is SNTAGT in the germline V gene. This CDR3 comprises 14 residues. The V gene end was trimmed by 7 bases and the J gene end by 4 bases; junction bases not matched to a gene: 9. Here the CDR3 DNA reads TGTGCCAGCACTCGGGACAGCTCGGGCACTGAAGCTTTCTTT. This encodes CASTRDSSGTEAFF.

This clone came up once. The chain recombines TRBV27 with TRBJ2-2; D is possibly TRBD2 (6 bases). Trimming removed 5 bases from V and 6 bases from J, with 13 bases in between. The CDR3 runs 14 residues. Germline V gene lookup returns CDR1 MNHEY and CDR2 SMNVEV (reference sequence). CDR3 sequence: CASSPYPGAGELFF. CDR3 nucleotides: TGTGCCAGCAGTCCTTATCCGGGAGCCGGGGAGCTGTTTTTT.

Ten or more counts support this clone. This rearrangement joins TRBV10-2 to TRBJ2-5; 7 bases fit TRBD2. Germline V gives CDR1 WSHSY, CDR2 SAAADI. The CDR3 runs 12 residues. Losses at the gene ends were 6 bases for V and 5 bases for J; bases not matched to a gene: 3. In DNA form, the CDR3 reads TGCGCCAGCAGCGCGGGGGTGGAGACCCAGTACTTC. Its translation: CASSAGVETQYF.

The chain recombines TRBV3-1 (or the pseudogene TRBV3-2) with TRBJ2-3; the match to TRBD2 covers 8 bases. Losses at the gene ends were 3 bases for V and 6 bases for J; bases not matched to a gene: 5. This CDR3 is 14 amino acids long. The V gene's germline CDR1 is LGHDT and CDR2 YNNKEL (reference sequence). CDR3 sequence reads: CASSHSGGADTQYF. The DNA of the CDR3 is TGTGCCAGCAGCCACAGCGGGGGTGCTGATACGCAGTATTTT.

On this clone: Compared with germline, one end of the junction differs, possibly owing to a read error. This chain uses TRBV7-9 with TRBJ2-5; possible D gene TRBD1, 5 bases. The CDR3 consists of 13 residues. Germline V lookup: CDR1 SEHNR, CDR2 FQNEAQ (reference sequence). Written as DNA, the CDR3 is TGTGCCAGCAGCTCGGAAGTTTCGGACACCTCAAACTTC. Its protein product is CASSSEVSDTSNF.

The rearrangement links TRBV4-1 to TRBJ2-2, with D hard to call. V lost 1 base and J lost 1, with 13 bases in between. The length of the CDR3 is 17 residues. Germline-derived CDR1 and CDR2 are MGHRA and YSYEKL. As DNA, the CDR3 is TGCGCCAGCAGCCAAGGCGCCGGCCGCGGGAACACCGGGGAGCTGTTTTTT. It translates to CASSQGAGRGNTGELFF.

The sample holds one count of this clone. The rearrangement links TRBV9 to TRBJ2-5; 13 nucleotides align to TRBD2. CDR1 SGDLS and CDR2 YYNGEE come from the germline V gene. The CDR3 has 16 residues. V trimming: 6 bases; J trimming: 3 bases; junction bases outside the gene matches: 8. The CDR3 region has the DNA TGTGCCAGCACCCCAACTAGCGGGAGGGCCGAAGAGACCCAGTACTTC. This codes for CASTPTSGRAEETQYF. The full variable domain, with the rest looked up from reference TRBV9 and TRBJ2-5, is DSGVTQTPKHLITATGQRVTLRCSPRSGDLSVYWYQQSLDQGLQFLIQYYNGEERAKGNILERFSAQQFPDLHSELNLSSLELGDSALYFCASTPTSGRAEETQYFGPGTRLLVL.

The chain carries TRBV19 and TRBJ2-5, with D unclear. This CDR3 is 14 amino acids long. The germline V and J ends were trimmed by 3 bases and 0 bases, with 8 bases remaining between them. In germline, CDR1 is LNHDA, CDR2 SQIVND (reference sequence). The DNA of the CDR3 is TGTGCCAGTAGTATCCGACGGGACCAAGAGACCCAGTACTTC. Residues: CASSIRRDQETQYF.

The chain uses TRBV13 and TRBJ1-1; the D is unclear. Germline V gives CDR1 PRHDT, CDR2 FYEKMQ (reference sequence). The CDR3 has 10 amino acids. V lost 2 bases to trimming and J lost 9 bases, with 4 bases between them. DNA for the CDR3: TGTGCCAGCAGCTTACTAAAAGCTTTCTTT. This sequence encodes CASSLLKAFF.

This clone was seen a handful of times. The rearrangement joins TRBV5-6 to TRBJ1-1, with D possibly being TRBD1 (5 bases). CDR1 is SGHDT, CDR2 YYEEEE, per germline. The CDR3 totals 16 residues. Trimming removed 2 bases at V and 0 bases at J, with 14 bases between. Here the CDR3 DNA reads TGTGCCAGCAGCTTTGCCCCTGGGGCCATGAACACTGAAGCTTTCTTT. This gives the protein CASSFAPGAMNTEAFF.

The V gene is TRBV29-1, the J gene TRBJ1-1; 7 bases line up with TRBD1. Germline loops: CDR1 SQVTM, CDR2 ANQGSEA. J lost 1 base, V lost 2 bases, and 4 bases had no gene match. There are 14 residues in the CDR3. The CDR3 sequence: CSVESRTGNTEAFF. CDR3 in DNA: TGCAGCGTTGAATCGAGGACAGGGAACACTGAAGCTTTCTTT.

The chain employs TRBV2 and TRBJ2-1; D is ambiguous. Trimming cost V 5 bases and J 5 bases, with 7 bases left between them. The CDR3 runs 12 residues. Per germline, CDR1 SNHLY and CDR2 FYNNEI. The CDR3 is CASSPGHNEQFF. The DNA of the CDR3 is TGTGCCAGCAGTCCAGGCCACAATGAGCAGTTCTTC.

This chain connects TRBV5-1 to TRBJ2-7; weak D call: TRBD1 (5 bases). Germline assignment: CDR1 SGHRS and CDR2 YFSETQ. CDR3 size: 15 residues. V was pared by 0 bases and J by 7 bases, with 17 bases between. The CDR3: CASSLDGVKGPEQYF. The CDR3 DNA is TGCGCCAGCAGCTTGGATGGGGTTAAGGGGCCGGAGCAGTACTTC. The complete variable domain, with remaining parts taken from reference TRBV5-1 and TRBJ2-7, reads KAGVTQTPRYLIKTRGQQVTLSCSPISGHRSVSWYQQTPGQGLQFLFEYFSETQRNKGNFPGRFSGRQFSNSRSEMNVSTLELGDSALYLCASSLDGVKGPEQYFGPGTRLTVT.

This clone was seen a single time. V gene TRBV7-6 combines with J gene TRBJ2-7; TRBD2 matches at 8 bases. J was trimmed by 6 bases and V by 3 bases; bases with no gene match: 7. The CDR3 extends over 14 amino acids. From germline, CDR1 is SGHVS and CDR2 FNYEAQ. CDR3 in amino acids: CASSFSPTSAEQYF. The CDR3 DNA reads TGTGCCAGCAGCTTTTCCCCGACTAGCGCCGAGCAGTACTTC.

V gene TRBV27 combines with J gene TRBJ2-5; possibly TRBD2 for D (6 bases). The CDR3 loop spans 18 amino acids. The V end was cut by 5 bases, the J end by 8 bases, with 30 bases between. The germline gives CDR1 MNHEY, CDR2 SMNVEV (reference sequence). The CDR3 nucleotides read TGTGCCAGCAGTCCTGGGTTAGGGACTCTGGCCCCGGGACGAACCCAGTACTTC. This gives the protein CASSPGLGTLAPGRTQYF.

This clone was counted a single time. Here the CDR3 DNA reads TGCGCCAGCAGCCAAGCATTGGTGACAGGGGGCCTTCAAGCTTTCTTT. This codes for CASSQALVTGGLQAFF. The chain carries TRBV4-1 and TRBJ1-1; TRBD1 matches at 10 bases. V gave up 1 base and J gave up 9 bases; unmatched junction bases: 11. The CDR3 covers 16 residues. Germline CDR1 is MGHRA and CDR2 is YSYEKL.

This chain links TRBV28 with TRBJ2-7; 8 positions agree with TRBD1. Germline CDR1 is MDHEN and CDR2 is SYDVKM. The CDR3 runs 12 residues. With V trimmed by 8 bases and J by 3 bases, 3 bases remained unmatched. As DNA, the CDR3 is TGTGCCAGCCGGACAGGGTACTACGAGCAGTACTTC. This translates into CASRTGYYEQYF.